The sequence of this T cell receptor (beta chain) was determined in a study of blood T cell repertoires in COVID-19. As originally analysed: Reference gene primer amplification gave nucleated cell count estimates. Assay used: immunoSEQ multiplex PCR; TCRdb lists only in-frame clones, some missing. V, J and clone size are those of that table, while D and trimming were read from the DNA. The sample consists of tens of thousands of clones, around 73% of them appearing once. The germline V gene encodes CDR1 LGHNA and CDR2 YNFKEQ. This CDR3 spans 14 amino acids. Trimming pared 5 bases from V and 7 bases from J, leaving 18 bases between.

The V gene is TRBV4-2, the J gene TRBJ2-7; tentative D call: TRBD1 (5 bases). Sequencing was carried out using peripheral blood. The TCR originated in a woman aged 60 to 75 with acute or convalescent COVID-19. The CDR3 DNA follows: TGTGCCAGCAGCGAACTTTCAGGGTCTGGAGAGCAGTACTTC. Amino acid sequence: CASSELSGSGEQYF.